This T cell receptor (beta chain) emerged from a study of T-cell memory formation after mild COVID-19. Whole-study context: Each donor largely had its own TCR clusters. Study-level findings and limits: Within pre-infection memory, some responding clones were found, suggesting cross-reactive memory joined.

Constant-segment primers were used for 5'RACE, and the resulting TCR alpha and TCR beta cDNA libraries carried sample barcodes and UMIs. TCRdb reprocessed the 5' RACE reads via MiXCR and lists one record per CDR3 protein. The repertoire has around 29,000 distinct CDR3 sequences, roughly 16% of them found once; the top ten carry around 1.4%. This clonotype was counted many times. The antigen is not known. From germline, CDR1 is SGHDT and CDR2 YYEEEE. Trimming removed 2 bases from V and 6 bases from J, with 15 bases in between. This CDR3 spans 14 amino acids. The J gene is TRBJ2-7, the V gene TRBV5-6; D ambiguous. The specimen was PBMCs or a T cell subset sorted from them (not recorded which). This TCR came from an adult who had mild COVID-19 (a few samples of this study predate the infection). Cell type and time point are not known. CDR3 residues: CASSLGSALGEQYF. For the CDR3, the DNA is TGTGCCAGCAGCTTAGGGTCGGCCTTAGGCGAGCAGTACTTC.